This T cell receptor (beta chain) was documented in a study of human T cells and chemical hapten exposure. Noted time point: patch test 3, about 24 weeks after DPC sensitization. Treatment indicated: therapeutic diphenylcyclopropenone sensitization with weekly scalp DPC. TCRdb analysed the RACE reads with MiXCR anew, one entry per CDR3 protein. The table lists over 80,000 distinct CDR3 sequences, roughly 11% of them singletons. The germline V gene encodes CDR1 DFQATT and CDR2 SNEGSKA (reference sequence). The CDR3 contains 16 residues. J was trimmed by 6 bases and V by 4 bases; bases with no gene match: 9.

This specimen was whole blood, taken in connection with sensitization to the hapten diphenylcyclopropenone (DPC). The gene calls are TRBV20-1 and TRBJ2-3; 14 bases fit TRBD2. The TCR originated in a woman aged 25 to 39 with alopecia areata. Some clones in this sample may be carry-over from other donors' samples. CDR3 coding DNA: TGCAGTGCTAATACCGGGACTAGCGGGGGACGGGATACGCAGTATTTT. Its translation is CSANTGTSGGRDTQYF.